One sample yielded the 32 T cell receptor beta chains listed below, sequenced in a study of shared clonotypes between healthy human individuals. Profiling relied on immunoSEQ multiplex PCR, and the TCRdb table lists in-frame clones only, not all of them. The sample has some 630,000 clones, 72% seen once. The sample comprised memory CD4+ T cells sorted from blood. Subset indicated: CD45RA-negative fraction. These receptors were collected from a woman aged 25 to 39 in good health.

The gene calls are TRBV5-1 and TRBJ1-2; D is uncertain. V lost 4 bases to trimming and J lost 4 bases, with 11 bases between them. The CDR3 totals 13 residues. Germline CDR1 and CDR2: SGHRS and YFSETQ. The CDR3 coding sequence is TGCGCCAGCAGCCCGGACGGCCGCTATGGCTACACCTTC. This encodes CASSPDGRYGYTF.

J is TRBJ1-1 and V is TRBV5-1, with no clear D. Trimming removed 4 bases at V and 1 base at J, with 14 bases between. This CDR3 region has 15 residues. Germline values: CDR1 SGHRS, CDR2 YFSETQ. This CDR3 reads CASSPDGKGNTEAFF. In DNA, the CDR3 is TGCGCCAGCAGCCCGGACGGTAAAGGGAACACTGAAGCTTTCTTT.

The chain is built from TRBV5-4 and TRBJ1-2; D is undetermined. This CDR3 contains 12 residues. The germline gives CDR1 SGHNT, CDR2 YYREEE (reference sequence). V lost 2 bases to trimming and J lost 7 bases, with 9 bases between them. CDR3 residues: CASSLGRGGYTF. Written as DNA, the CDR3 is TGTGCCAGCAGCTTAGGGAGAGGTGGCTACACCTTC.

This clone was seen more than once but under ten times. A far larger clone is only one base removed, so a read error is likely. This sample also contains other DNA sequences that code for the same CDR3. This chain uses TRBV11-2 with TRBJ2-7, with 7 bases lining up with TRBD2. Trimming cost V 3 bases and J 0 bases; bases outside gene matches: 2. This CDR3 spans 14 amino acids. Per the germline V gene, CDR1 is SGHAT and CDR2 is FQNNGV. In DNA, the CDR3 is TGTGCCAGCAGCTTGCAGCGGGACTCCTACGAGCAGTACTTC. Encoded protein: CASSLQRDSYEQYF.

This clone was counted between two and nine times. The chain employs TRBV19 and TRBJ2-1; D is unclear. Germline CDR1 reads LNHDA; CDR2 reads SQIVND (reference sequence). The CDR3 totals 9 residues. V was clipped by 7 bases and J by 8 bases, with 3 bases between them. In nucleotides, the CDR3 is TGTGCCAGTACTGATGAGCAGTTCTTC. The encoded protein is CASTDEQFF.

The chain carries TRBV18 and TRBJ2-7; no clear D gene. CDR1 and CDR2 (germline): KGHSH, LQKENI. This CDR3 comprises 13 residues. Between the trimmed V and J ends, which lost 3 bases and 0 bases, there was a span of 6 bases. The CDR3 loop is CASSPVDSYEQYF. DNA of the CDR3: TGTGCCAGCTCACCCGTGGACTCCTACGAGCAGTACTTC.

The rearrangement uses TRBV4-2 and TRBJ2-7; 7 bases map to TRBD2. The CDR3 contains 15 residues. Looked up from germline, CDR1 is LGHNA and CDR2 is YNFKEQ. V lost 0 bases, J lost 6 bases, and 8 bases stayed unmatched. The CDR3 DNA is TGTGCCAGCAGCCAAGAGCGCGGGAGAAGGGGCGAGCAGTACTTC. It yields the protein CASSQERGRRGEQYF.

This rearrangement joins TRBV19 to TRBJ2-3; 8 bases fit TRBD1. This CDR3 contains 14 residues. Trimming removed 8 bases from V and 0 bases from J; junction bases left unmatched: 4. Germline CDR1 and CDR2: LNHDA and SQIVND (reference sequence). The CDR3 region has the DNA TGTGCCAGTCGGAGGACAGGGAGCACAGATACGCAGTATTTT. Translation: CASRRTGSTDTQYF.

This clone was recorded once. The CDR3 region has the DNA TGTGCCAGCAGACTAGCGGGAGGGCCTAAAGATACGCAGTATTTT. Translating gives CASRLAGGPKDTQYF. The V call is TRBV6-1, the J call TRBJ2-3; TRBD2 matches 13 bases. The CDR3 totals 15 residues. The germline V gene has CDR1 MNHNS and CDR2 SASEGT. With V trimmed by 6 bases and J by 5 bases, 5 bases remained unmatched.

Comment on this clone: The sample carries other DNA sequences with the same CDR3. V usage is TRBV7-2 and J usage is TRBJ1-1; D uncertain. There are 13 residues in the CDR3. Looked up from germline, CDR1 is SGHTA and CDR2 is FQGNSA. V lost 3 bases and J 3 bases, leaving 8 bases between the germline ends. The CDR3 loop reads CASSFQRDTEAFF. The DNA of the CDR3 is TGTGCCAGCAGCTTCCAGCGGGACACTGAAGCTTTCTTT. Based on the CDR3 plus reference TRBV7-2 and TRBJ1-1, the full variable domain is GAGVSQSPSNKVTEKGKDVELRCDPISGHTALYWYRQSLGQGLEFLIYFQGNSAPDKSGLPSDRFSAERTGGSVSTLTIQRTQQEDSAVYLCASSFQRDTEAFFGQGTRLTVV.

The rearrangement links TRBV28 to TRBJ2-1, with 11 bases lining up with TRBD2. This CDR3 region has 15 residues. Germline lookup yields CDR1 MDHEN and CDR2 SYDVKM. The V segment lost 6 bases and the J segment 4 bases; nucleotides outside the gene matches: 5. This chain's CDR3 is CASRSTSGSYNEQFF. CDR3 DNA sequence: TGTGCCAGCAGGTCTACTAGCGGGAGTTACAATGAGCAGTTCTTC.

V gene TRBV10-1 combines with J gene TRBJ1-1, with no clear D. Trimming took 0 bases from V and 4 from J, leaving 12 bases between them. CDR3 length: 15 amino acids. The germline CDR1 and CDR2 sequences are WNHNN and SYGVQD (reference sequence). Here the CDR3 reads CASSESWGDGTEAFF. The CDR3 DNA is TGCGCCAGCAGTGAGTCTTGGGGTGATGGCACTGAAGCTTTCTTT.

This chain uses TRBV18 with TRBJ2-3; D unclear. CDR3 length equals 12 residues. With 5 bases removed from V and 0 bases from J, the gap between germline ends came to 3 bases. Germline values: CDR1 KGHSH, CDR2 LQKENI. The CDR3 sequence: CASSYSTDTQYF. The DNA for the CDR3 is TGTGCCAGCTCATACAGCACAGATACGCAGTATTTT. Full variable domain (remainder filled in from reference TRBV18 and TRBJ2-3): NAGVMQNPRHLVRRRGQEARLRCSPMKGHSHVYWYRQLPEEGLKFMVYLQKENIIDESGMPKERFSAEFPKEGPSILRIQQVVRGDSAAYFCASSYSTDTQYFGPGTRLTVL.

There are a few counts of this clone. The V and J genes are TRBV27 and TRBJ2-7; D call uncertain. The germline V gene encodes CDR1 MNHEY and CDR2 SMNVEV (reference sequence). V was shortened by 10 bases and J by 8 bases, with 15 bases between the two germline ends. The CDR3 sequence is 11 residues long. The CDR3: CATRSQSKQYF. In DNA form, the CDR3 reads TGTGCCACCAGGTCTCAATCCAAGCAGTACTTC.

This clone was seen a few times. This chain connects TRBV7-7 to TRBJ2-2; 8 bases align to TRBD1. The CDR3 extends over 15 amino acids. V was pared by 2 bases and J by 4 bases, with 3 bases of the junction left unmatched. Germline V lookup: CDR1 SSHAT, CDR2 FNYEAQ (reference sequence). CDR3 coding DNA: TGTGCCAGCAGCTTAAGTCAGGGGGCCACCGGGGAGCTGTTTTTT. Residues: CASSLSQGATGELFF.

This chain links TRBV27 with TRBJ2-7; D possibly corresponds to TRBD2 (6 bases). CDR3 length: 13 residues. Trimming cost V 5 bases and J 1 base, with 9 bases left between them. Germline assignment: CDR1 MNHEY and CDR2 SMNVEV (reference sequence). CDR3 bases: TGTGCCAGCAGTCCTAGCGCGTCCTACGAGCAGTACTTC. It specifies CASSPSASYEQYF.

The chain uses TRBV10-3 and TRBJ2-1, with 10 positions matching TRBD2. The length of the CDR3 is 18 residues. Germline lookup yields CDR1 ENHRY and CDR2 SYGVKD. J gave up 0 bases and V 11 bases, and 16 bases lay outside the gene matches. The CDR3 nucleotides read TGTGCCTCCTCCGGGGGGACTAGCGCCGACCACTCCTACAATGAGCAGTTCTTC. It encodes CASSGGTSADHSYNEQFF.

The gene calls are TRBV2 and TRBJ1-1, with a weak D call TRBD1 (6 bases). V lost 6 bases and J 3 bases, leaving 17 bases between the germline ends. The germline V gene encodes CDR1 SNHLY and CDR2 FYNNEI. This CDR3 has 15 amino acids. The chain's CDR3 is CASRGGRGWDTEAFF. The CDR3, as DNA: TGTGCCAGCAGAGGGGGAAGGGGTTGGGACACTGAAGCTTTCTTT.

The V call is TRBV5-5, the J call TRBJ2-7; TRBD1 agrees at 8 bases. Germline V gene sequence: CDR1 SGHKS, CDR2 YYEKEE (reference sequence). V was pared by 7 bases and J by 5 bases, with 17 bases of the junction left unmatched. This CDR3 is built from 16 residues. Here the CDR3 DNA reads TGTGCCAGCTATGACCCATTAGGGACAGGTCGCCACGAGCAGTACTTC. Translation: CASYDPLGTGRHEQYF. The variable domain in full, with the rest retrieved from reference TRBV5-5 and TRBJ2-7, is DAGVTQSPTHLIKTRGQQVTLRCSPISGHKSVSWYQQVLGQGPQFIFQYYEKEERGRGNFPDRFSARQFPNYSSELNVNALLLGDSALYLCASYDPLGTGRHEQYFGPGTRLTVT.

V usage is TRBV5-4 and J usage is TRBJ2-7, with 7 bases identical to TRBD1. V trimming: 4 bases; J trimming: 3 bases; junction bases outside the gene matches: 10. The germline gives CDR1 SGHNT, CDR2 YYREEE (reference sequence). The CDR3 totals 15 residues. CDR3 in DNA: TGTGCCAGCAGCCAGGGGGATGGAGTACGCTACGAGCAGTACTTC. It codes for CASSQGDGVRYEQYF.

The chain employs TRBV27 and TRBJ2-3; 10 nucleotides agree with TRBD2. Trimming cost V 3 bases and J 3 bases; bases outside gene matches: 3. Germline V gives CDR1 MNHEY, CDR2 SMNVEV (reference sequence). The CDR3 is 15 amino acids. The CDR3 sequence is CASSFSSGRTDTQYF. In nucleotides, the CDR3 is TGTGCCAGCAGTTTTTCTAGCGGGAGAACAGATACGCAGTATTTT.

The chain employs TRBV6-5 and TRBJ2-7; 7 bases agree with TRBD1. The CDR3 contains 15 residues. With 0 bases clipped from V and 3 bases from J, the junction kept 5 bases outside the gene matches. Germline V gene data show CDR1 as MNHEY and CDR2 as SVGAGI. The CDR3 reads CASSYSQRGLYEQYF. The CDR3 region has the DNA TGTGCCAGCAGTTACTCGCAGAGGGGGCTCTACGAGCAGTACTTC.

At least ten counts were recorded for this clone. The chain couples TRBV19 to TRBJ1-1; a weak D match, TRBD1 (6 bases). Trimming cost V 7 bases and J 7 bases, with 19 bases left between them. The CDR3 is made up of 14 amino acids. Per germline, CDR1 LNHDA and CDR2 SQIVND (reference sequence). In DNA form, the CDR3 reads TGTGCCAGTAACTCACCTGGGGGCGGTGGTGAAGCTTTCTTT. Its protein product is CASNSPGGGGEAFF.

This sequence joins TRBV5-4 and TRBJ2-7; D unresolved. The V gene's germline CDR1 is SGHNT and CDR2 YYREEE (reference sequence). The CDR3 length is 11 residues. Trimming pared 2 bases from V and 7 bases from J, leaving 7 bases between. The CDR3 DNA is TGTGCCAGCAGCTTCCGCTCGGAGCAGTACTTC. Protein product: CASSFRSEQYF.

This clone was recorded at least ten times. Other DNA sequences within the sample encode an identical CDR3. The chain is built from TRBV5-1 and TRBJ1-3; the D is unclear. The CDR3 sequence is 14 residues long. V was pared by 0 bases and J by 2 bases, with 6 bases between. The germline V gene has CDR1 SGHRS and CDR2 YFSETQ. The DNA for the CDR3 is TGCGCCAGCAGCTTGGGGACCGCTGGAAACACCATATATTTT. Encoded protein: CASSLGTAGNTIYF.

The rearrangement uses TRBV6-1 and TRBJ2-7, with 8 bases lining up with TRBD1. Losses at the gene ends were 4 bases for V and 1 base for J; bases not matched to a gene: 9. CDR3 length: 16 residues. Germline CDR1 and CDR2: MNHNS and SASEGT. The CDR3 sequence is CASSANPRDRSYEQYF. CDR3 nucleotide sequence: TGTGCCAGCAGTGCTAACCCCCGGGACAGGTCCTACGAGCAGTACTTC.

This clone was seen more than once but under ten times. This sequence joins TRBV9 and TRBJ1-5; tentatively, D is TRBD1 (5 bases). There are 14 residues in the CDR3. Germline CDR1 SGDLS, CDR2 YYNGEE. V was cut by 0 bases and J by 7 bases, with 11 bases left in between. The CDR3 spells CASSVGTSRQPQHF. CDR3 DNA sequence: TGTGCCAGCAGCGTAGGGACATCGCGACAGCCCCAGCATTTT.

The rearrangement joins TRBV28 to TRBJ2-2, with 9 bases aligning to TRBD2. Trimming cost V 6 bases and J 3 bases; bases outside gene matches: 8. This CDR3 is 16 amino acids long. Per the germline V gene, CDR1 is MDHEN and CDR2 is SYDVKM. The CDR3 DNA follows: TGTGCCAGCAGCCCCTGGGCGGGAGGGCACACCGGGGAGCTGTTTTTT. Translating it yields CASSPWAGGHTGELFF.

The rearrangement joins TRBV18 to TRBJ2-1; no firm D call. The V and J ends lost 2 bases and 12 bases respectively, with 11 bases between them. Germline CDR1 and CDR2: KGHSH and LQKENI. The CDR3 runs to 12 residues. CDR3 protein: CASSPEERGQFF. The CDR3 coding sequence is TGTGCCAGCTCACCAGAGGAACGAGGGCAGTTCTTC.

This chain uses TRBV5-6 with TRBJ2-7; 12 bases align to TRBD1. The junction had 4 bases not matched to a gene; V was cut back by 2 bases and J by 7 bases. CDR1 and CDR2 (germline): SGHDT, YYEEEE. This CDR3 region has 14 residues. The CDR3 DNA sequence: TGTGCCAGCAGCTTTGGGACAGGGGGCCTGGAGCAGTACTTC. It yields the protein CASSFGTGGLEQYF.

The sample holds a few counts of this clone. The CDR3 loop is CAWNLVTYNEQFF. The CDR3 coding sequence is TGTGCCTGGAATCTAGTTACCTACAATGAGCAGTTCTTC. V is TRBV30 and J is TRBJ2-1; D is uncertain. Trimming left V 4 bases short and J 2 bases short, with 9 bases between. CDR1 and CDR2 (germline): GTSNPN, SVGIG (reference sequence). The CDR3 spans 13 residues.

As to this clone: The junction and the germline gene differ at one end; a read error may be behind it. The CDR3 protein is CASSQGPGPDRGNYGHTF. The CDR3 DNA is TGCGCCAGCAGCCAAGGCCCTGGGCCCGACAGGGGTAACTATGGCCACACCTTC. The chain links TRBV4-1 to TRBJ1-2; TRBD1 aligns across 8 bases. Germline V gene data show CDR1 as MGHRA and CDR2 as YSYEKL. This CDR3 has 18 residues.